Sequencing of this T cell receptor (beta chain) was carried out in a study of blood T cell repertoires in COVID-19. Study in general: Researchers got acute and convalescent COVID-19 samples from the United States, Italy and Spain. The cDNA or gDNA used as material had been derived from T cells, B-cell-depleted T cells, or PBMCs.

Trimming removed 6 bases at V and 6 bases at J, with 13 bases between. The CDR3 is 13 residues long. Germline V lookup: CDR1 MNHEY, CDR2 SVGAGI. Original analysis: Counts of nucleated cells, estimated from reference gene primer amplification, were obtained. Here immunoSEQ multiplex PCR was the method, and the copy in TCRdb shows in-frame clones only, minus some. V, J and clone size were drawn from that table, and D and trimming were deduced from the DNA. This table holds about 250,000 clones, approximately 86% found once. This clone came up once. The receptor comes from a man aged 80 or over with acute or convalescent COVID-19. The material sequenced was peripheral blood. The chain carries TRBV6-5 and TRBJ2-3; D remains unclear. This chain's CDR3 is CASRKRGADTQYF. The DNA for the CDR3 is TGTGCCAGCAGGAAACGCGGTGCGGATACGCAGTATTTT.